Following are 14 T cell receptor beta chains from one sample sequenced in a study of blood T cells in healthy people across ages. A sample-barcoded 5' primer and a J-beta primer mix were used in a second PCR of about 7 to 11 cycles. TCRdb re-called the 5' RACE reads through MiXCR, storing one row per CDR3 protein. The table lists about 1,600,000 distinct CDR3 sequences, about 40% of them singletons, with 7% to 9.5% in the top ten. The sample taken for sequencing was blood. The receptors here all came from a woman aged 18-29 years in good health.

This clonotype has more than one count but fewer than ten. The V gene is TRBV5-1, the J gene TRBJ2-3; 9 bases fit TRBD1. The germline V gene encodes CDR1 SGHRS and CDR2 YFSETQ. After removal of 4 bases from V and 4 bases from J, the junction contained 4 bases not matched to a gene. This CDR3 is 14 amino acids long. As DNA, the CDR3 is TGCGCCAGCAGCGGGGGACAGGGCGCAGATACGCAGTATTTT. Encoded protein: CASSGGQGADTQYF.

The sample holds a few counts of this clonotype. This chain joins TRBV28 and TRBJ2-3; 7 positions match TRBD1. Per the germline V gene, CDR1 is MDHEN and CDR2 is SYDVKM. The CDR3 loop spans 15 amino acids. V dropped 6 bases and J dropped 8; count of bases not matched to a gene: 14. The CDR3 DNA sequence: TGTGCCAGCAGCCTCCCGGGACAGCTATCCGGTACGCAGTATTTT. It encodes CASSLPGQLSGTQYF.

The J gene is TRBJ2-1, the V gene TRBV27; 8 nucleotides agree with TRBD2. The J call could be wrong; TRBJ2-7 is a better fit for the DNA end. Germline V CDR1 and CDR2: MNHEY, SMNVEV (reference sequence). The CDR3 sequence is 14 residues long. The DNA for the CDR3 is TGTGCCAGCAGTTTTGGCGGGGGGTACAATGAGCAGTACTTC. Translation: CASSFGGGYNEQYF.

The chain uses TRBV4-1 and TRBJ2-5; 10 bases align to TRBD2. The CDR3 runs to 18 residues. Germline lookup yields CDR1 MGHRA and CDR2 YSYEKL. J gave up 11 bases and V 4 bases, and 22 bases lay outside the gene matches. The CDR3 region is CASSPWEASGSRYNGQYF. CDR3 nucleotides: TGCGCCAGCAGCCCGTGGGAGGCTAGCGGGAGTCGGTACAATGGGCAGTACTTC.

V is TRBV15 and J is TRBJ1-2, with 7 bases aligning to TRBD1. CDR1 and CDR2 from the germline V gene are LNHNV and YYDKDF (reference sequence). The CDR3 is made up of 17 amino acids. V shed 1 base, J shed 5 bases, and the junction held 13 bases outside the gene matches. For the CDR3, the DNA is TGTGCCACCAGCAGAGGGGAGGCCGAGACAGGGTCATATGGCTACACCTTC. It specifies CATSRGEAETGSYGYTF.

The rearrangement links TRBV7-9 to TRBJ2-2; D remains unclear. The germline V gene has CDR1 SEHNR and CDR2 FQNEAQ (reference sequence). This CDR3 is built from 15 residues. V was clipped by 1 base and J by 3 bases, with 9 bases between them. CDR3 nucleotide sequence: TGTGCCAGCAGCTTAGATTTGGTGGACACCGGGGAGCTGTTTTTT. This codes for CASSLDLVDTGELFF.

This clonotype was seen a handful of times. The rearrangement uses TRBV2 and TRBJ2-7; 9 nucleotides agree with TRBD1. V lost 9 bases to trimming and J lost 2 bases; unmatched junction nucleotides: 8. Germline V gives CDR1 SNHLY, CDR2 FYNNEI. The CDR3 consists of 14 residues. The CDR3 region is CASMIRTGAYEQYF. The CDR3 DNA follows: TGTGCCAGTATGATTAGGACAGGGGCCTACGAGCAGTACTTC.

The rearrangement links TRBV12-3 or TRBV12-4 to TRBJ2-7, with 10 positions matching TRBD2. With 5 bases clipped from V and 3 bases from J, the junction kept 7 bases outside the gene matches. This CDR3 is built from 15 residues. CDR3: CASSIRTSGDYEQYF. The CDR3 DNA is TGTGCCAGCAGTATCCGGACTAGCGGTGACTACGAGCAGTACTTC.

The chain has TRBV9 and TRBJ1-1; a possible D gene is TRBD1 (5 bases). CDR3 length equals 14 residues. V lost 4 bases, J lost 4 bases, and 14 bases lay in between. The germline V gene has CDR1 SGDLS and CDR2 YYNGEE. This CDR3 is CASSPLARATEAFF. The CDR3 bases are TGTGCCAGCAGCCCATTGGCCAGGGCCACTGAAGCTTTCTTT.

CDR3 nucleotides: TGTGCCAGCAGTTTATATGCTGGGACAGGGATTAACTATGGCTACACCTTC. This translates into CASSLYAGTGINYGYTF. The chain carries TRBV28 and TRBJ1-2; 9 nucleotides line up with TRBD1. The V segment lost 1 base and the J segment 1 base; nucleotides outside the gene matches: 7. Germline CDR1 is MDHEN and CDR2 is SYDVKM. This CDR3 has 17 residues.

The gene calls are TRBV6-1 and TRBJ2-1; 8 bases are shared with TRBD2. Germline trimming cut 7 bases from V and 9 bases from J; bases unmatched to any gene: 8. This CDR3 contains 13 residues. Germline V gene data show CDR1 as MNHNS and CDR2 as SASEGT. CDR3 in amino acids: CASTRGLGGEQFF. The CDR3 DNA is TGTGCCAGCACCAGGGGACTAGGGGGTGAGCAGTTCTTC.

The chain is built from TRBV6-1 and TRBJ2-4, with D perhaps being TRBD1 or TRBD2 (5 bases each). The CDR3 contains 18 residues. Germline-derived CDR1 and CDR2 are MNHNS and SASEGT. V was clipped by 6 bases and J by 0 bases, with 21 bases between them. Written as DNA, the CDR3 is TGTGCCAGCAGCCCCGGGACGGGTCTTCGCCAAGCCAAAAACATTCAGTACTTC. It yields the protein CASSPGTGLRQAKNIQYF.

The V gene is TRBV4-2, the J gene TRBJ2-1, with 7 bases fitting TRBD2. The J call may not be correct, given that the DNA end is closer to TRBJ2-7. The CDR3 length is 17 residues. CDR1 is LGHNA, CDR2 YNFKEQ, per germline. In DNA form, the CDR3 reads TGTGCCAGCAGCCAAGATCTGGGGGGGAACTCCTACAATGAGCAGTACTTC. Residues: CASSQDLGGNSYNEQYF.

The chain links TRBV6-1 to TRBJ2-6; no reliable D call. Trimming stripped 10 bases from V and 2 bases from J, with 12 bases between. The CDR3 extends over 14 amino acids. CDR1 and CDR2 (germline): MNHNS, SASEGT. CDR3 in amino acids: CAIRRPPGANVLTF. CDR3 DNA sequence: TGTGCCATTCGGCGACCCCCTGGGGCCAACGTCCTGACTTTC.